This TCR beta chain was sequenced in a study of T cell repertoires in cytomegalovirus infection. Study overall: Indications of both CMV infection and matching HLA type were provided by public TCR beta signatures.

TCRdb recomputed calls from the reads with MiXCR, one row per CDR3 protein. The sample shows some 600,000 distinct CDR3 sequences, roughly a quarter of them seen only once. Per germline, CDR1 SNHLY and CDR2 FYNNEI. V dropped 7 bases and J dropped 4 bases, with 14 bases sitting between them. The CDR3 spans 14 residues. The source of this sequence is a human donor in good health (CMV status not recorded). Some clones in this sample may be carry-over from other donors' samples. The sequenced sample consisted of CD8+ T cells from PBMCs. V gene TRBV2 combines with J gene TRBJ2-1; the D is unclear. The CDR3 region has the DNA TGTGCCAGCACGGAGACGGGTCCGTACAATGAGCAGTTCTTC. As protein: CASTETGPYNEQFF. Full variable domain (outside the CDR3, taken from reference TRBV2 and TRBJ2-1): EPEVTQTPSHQVTQMGQEVILRCVPISNHLYFYWYRQILGQKVEFLVSFYNNEISEKSEIFDDQFSVERPDGSNFTLKIRSTKLEDSAMYFCASTETGPYNEQFFGPGTRLTVL.